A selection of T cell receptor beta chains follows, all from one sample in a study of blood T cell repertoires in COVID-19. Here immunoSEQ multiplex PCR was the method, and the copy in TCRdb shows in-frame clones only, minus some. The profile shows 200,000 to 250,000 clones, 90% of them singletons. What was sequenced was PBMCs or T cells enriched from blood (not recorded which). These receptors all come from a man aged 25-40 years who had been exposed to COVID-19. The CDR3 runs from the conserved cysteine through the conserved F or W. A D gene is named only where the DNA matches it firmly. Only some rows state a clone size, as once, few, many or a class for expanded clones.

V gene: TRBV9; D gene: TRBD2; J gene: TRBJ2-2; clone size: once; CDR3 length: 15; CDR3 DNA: TGTGCCAGCAGCCTGCGTAGCGGGGGGGCCGGGGAGCTGTTTTTT; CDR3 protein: CASSLRSGGAGELFF
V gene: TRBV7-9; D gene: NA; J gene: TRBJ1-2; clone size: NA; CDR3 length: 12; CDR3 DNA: TGTGCCAGCAGCGAGGACAAAACTGGCTACACCTTC; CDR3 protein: CASSEDKTGYTF
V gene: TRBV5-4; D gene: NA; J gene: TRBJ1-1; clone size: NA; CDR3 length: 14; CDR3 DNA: TGTGCCAGCAGCTTGGGTGGCCTGAACACTGAAGCTTTCTTT; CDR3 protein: CASSLGGLNTEAFF
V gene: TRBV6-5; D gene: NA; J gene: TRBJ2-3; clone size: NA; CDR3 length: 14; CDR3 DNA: TGTGCCAGCAGTTTCCGTAGCGATACAGATACGCAGTATTTT; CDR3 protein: CASSFRSDTDTQYF
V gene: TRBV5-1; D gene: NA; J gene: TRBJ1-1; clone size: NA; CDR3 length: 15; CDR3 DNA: TGCGCCAGCAGCTTGGACGGCGACAGGAACACTGAAGCTTTCTTT; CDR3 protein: CASSLDGDRNTEAFF
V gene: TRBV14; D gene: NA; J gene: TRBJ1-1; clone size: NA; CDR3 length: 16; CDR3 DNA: TGTGCCAGCAGCCTCCGTATCGGGGGAGGGGACACTGAAGCTTTCTTT; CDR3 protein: CASSLRIGGGDTEAFF
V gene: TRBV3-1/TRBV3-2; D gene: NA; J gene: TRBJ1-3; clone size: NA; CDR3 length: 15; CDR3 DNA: TGTGCCAGCAGCCAAGACCCAGGATCGGGAAACACCATATATTTT; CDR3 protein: CASSQDPGSGNTIYF
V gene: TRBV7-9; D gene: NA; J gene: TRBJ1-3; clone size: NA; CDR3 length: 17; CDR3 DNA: TGTGCCAGCAGCTTGACTAGGGCGAGCATCTCTGGAAACACCATATATTTT; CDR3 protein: CASSLTRASISGNTIYF
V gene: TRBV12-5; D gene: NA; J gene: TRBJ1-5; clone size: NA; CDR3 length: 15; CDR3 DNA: TGTGCTAGTGGTTTGGTCACCGACGGGAATCAGCCCCAGCATTTT; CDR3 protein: CASGLVTDGNQPQHF
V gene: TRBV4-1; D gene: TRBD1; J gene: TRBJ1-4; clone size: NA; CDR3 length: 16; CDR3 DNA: TGCGCCAGCAGCCAATTCCCCGACAGGGTTGTTGAAAAACTGTTTTTT; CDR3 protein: CASSQFPDRVVEKLFF
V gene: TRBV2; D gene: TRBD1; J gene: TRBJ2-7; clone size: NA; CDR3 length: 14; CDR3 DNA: TGTGCCAGCACAGACAGGGGATCTTCCTACGAGCAGTACTTC; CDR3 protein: CASTDRGSSYEQYF
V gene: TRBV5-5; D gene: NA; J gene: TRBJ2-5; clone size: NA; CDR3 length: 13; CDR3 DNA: TGTGCCAGCAGCCCGACAGCCCAAGAGACCCAGTACTTC; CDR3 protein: CASSPTAQETQYF
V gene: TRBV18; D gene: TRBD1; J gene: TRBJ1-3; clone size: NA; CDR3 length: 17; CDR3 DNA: TGTGCCAGCTCACCTTGGTTGACAGGGGACACCTCAAACACCATATATTTT; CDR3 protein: CASSPWLTGDTSNTIYF
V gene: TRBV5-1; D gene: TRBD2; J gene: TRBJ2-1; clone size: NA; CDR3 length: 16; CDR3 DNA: TGCGCCAGCAGCGCGGGACTAGCGGGGGGCTACAATGAGCAGTTCTTC; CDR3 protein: CASSAGLAGGYNEQFF
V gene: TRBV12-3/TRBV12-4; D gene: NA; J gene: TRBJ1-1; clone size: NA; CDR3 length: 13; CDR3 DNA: TGTGCCAGCAGAGATACAGCGAACACTGAAGCTTTCTTT; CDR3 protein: CASRDTANTEAFF
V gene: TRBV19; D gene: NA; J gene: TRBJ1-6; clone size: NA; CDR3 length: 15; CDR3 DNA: TGTGCCAGTAGTATAGGGACAGCGTGGAATTCACTCCTCCACTTT; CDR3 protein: CASSIGTAWNSLLHF
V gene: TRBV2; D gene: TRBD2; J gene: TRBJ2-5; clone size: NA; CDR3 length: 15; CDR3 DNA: TGTGCCAGCAGCGTATCTAGCGGGGGGCCGGAGACCCAGTACTTC; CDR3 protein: CASSVSSGGPETQYF